This T cell receptor beta chain is drawn from a study of response to subunit inactivated influenza vaccine. As regards this clonotype: Its antigen is unknown.

The V gene lost 4 bases and the J gene lost 10 bases, with 5 bases spanning the gap. CDR3 size: 10 residues. Germline V CDR1 and CDR2: MGHDK, SYGVNS. MiXCR, run by TCRdb on the RT-PCR reads, gives a single entry per CDR3 protein. Of 550,000 to 600,000 distinct CDR3 sequences in the sample, approximately 12% were seen once. Study findings and constraints: Each seasonal influenza vaccination recruits few new T cells, the authors suggested.

The sample here was PBMCs from blood, taken on the day of vaccination. The rearrangement uses TRBV25-1 and TRBJ2-1; D unclear. The receptor comes from a man in his fifties who received an inactivated influenza vaccine. The CDR3 loop reads CASSGVEQFF. In nucleotides, the CDR3 is TGTGCCAGCAGTGGCGTGGAGCAGTTCTTC. Combining the CDR3 with reference TRBV25-1 and TRBJ2-1 gives the whole variable domain EADIYQTPRYLVIGTGKKITLECSQTMGHDKMYWYQQDPGMELHLIHYSYGVNSTEKGDLSSESTVSRIRTEHFPLTLESARPSHTSQYLCASSGVEQFFGPGTRLTVL.